The 27 T cell receptor beta chains in this list originate from one sample, sequenced in a study of cytomegalovirus exposure and HLA in healthy donors. The PCR employed 60 Vbeta primers together with 13 Jbeta primers. TCRdb's table, derived via immunoSEQ multiplex PCR, lists solely in-frame clones and lacks some. The table shows 200,000 to 250,000 clones, with approximately 81% occurring only once. The sample comprised PBMCs. Every receptor here comes from a human donor in good health.

This clone occurred a few times. The chain joins TRBV5-5 to TRBJ2-7, with 7 bases identical to TRBD2. This CDR3 is built from 15 residues. The junction had 15 bases not matched to a gene; V was cut back by 7 bases and J by 5 bases. Per germline, CDR1 SGHKS and CDR2 YYEKEE (reference sequence). The CDR3 coding sequence is TGTGCCAGCTTCAGTTGGGAGGGCCAAAGGAACGAGCAGTACTTC. Amino acid sequence: CASFSWEGQRNEQYF. The whole variable domain, remainder taken from reference TRBV5-5 and TRBJ2-7, is DAGVTQSPTHLIKTRGQQVTLRCSPISGHKSVSWYQQVLGQGPQFIFQYYEKEERGRGNFPDRFSARQFPNYSSELNVNALLLGDSALYLCASFSWEGQRNEQYFGPGTRLTVT.

On this clone itself: The junction shows a germline mismatch at one end, possibly a read error. This chain uses TRBV7-7 with TRBJ2-1; possible D gene TRBD2, 6 bases. CDR3 length: 15 residues. Germline assignment: CDR1 SSHAT and CDR2 FNYEAQ (reference sequence). The CDR3 loop reads CASSLRVGGYNEQFF. The CDR3 DNA reads as TGTGCTAGCAGCCTTAGGGTGGGAGGATACAATGAGCAGTTCTTC.

The V and J genes are TRBV7-6 and TRBJ2-5; D not certain. This CDR3 spans 14 amino acids. With 1 base removed from V and 2 bases from J, the gap between germline ends came to 8 bases. Per germline, CDR1 SGHVS and CDR2 FNYEAQ. The CDR3 spells CASSLVTHQETQYF. In DNA, the CDR3 is TGTGCCAGCAGCTTAGTAACACATCAAGAGACCCAGTACTTC.

This clone was counted only a few times. The chain combines TRBV2 with TRBJ2-7, with a tentative D call TRBD2 (6 bases). The germline gives CDR1 SNHLY, CDR2 FYNNEI. The ends were cut back, 3 bases at V and 6 bases at J, with 12 bases in the middle. The CDR3 runs to 13 residues. As DNA, the CDR3 is TGTGCCAGCAGTGAGCGGGATAATGGCGAGCAGTACTTC. Residues: CASSERDNGEQYF.

The chain joins TRBV9 to TRBJ2-5; D perhaps matches TRBD1 (6 bases). Trimming left V 0 bases short and J 5 bases short, with 17 bases between. The CDR3 is 16 amino acids. Germline V gene lookup returns CDR1 SGDLS and CDR2 YYNGEE. CDR3 region: CASSVENLAGVETQYF. The CDR3 nucleotides are TGTGCCAGCAGCGTAGAGAACCTCGCAGGGGTGGAGACCCAGTACTTC. The full variable domain, with the rest looked up from reference TRBV9 and TRBJ2-5, is DSGVTQTPKHLITATGQRVTLRCSPRSGDLSVYWYQQSLDQGLQFLIQYYNGEERAKGNILERFSAQQFPDLHSELNLSSLELGDSALYFCASSVENLAGVETQYFGPGTRLLVL.

This clone was observed once. This chain links TRBV4-1 with TRBJ1-5, with D unclear. The CDR3 is 13 residues long. Trimming cost V 4 bases and J 5 bases, with 9 bases left between them. Germline CDR1 MGHRA, CDR2 YSYEKL. The CDR3: CASSPQRYQPQHF. CDR3 bases: TGCGCCAGCAGCCCTCAGAGGTATCAGCCCCAGCATTTT.

The chain has TRBV6-6 and TRBJ2-5; D is perhaps TRBD1 (5 bases). CDR1 is MNHNY and CDR2 is SVGAGI in the germline V gene (reference sequence). This CDR3 contains 15 residues. Trimming took off 2 bases at V and 4 bases at J, with 14 bases between the two ends. The CDR3 sequence: CASSYPTGQGETQYF. The CDR3 nucleotides read TGTGCCAGCAGTTACCCCACAGGTCAGGGAGAGACCCAGTACTTC.

This rearrangement joins TRBV4-1 to TRBJ2-2; TRBD1 matches 7 bases. CDR3 size: 17 residues. V lost 3 bases to trimming and J lost 6 bases; unmatched junction nucleotides: 13. Per germline, CDR1 MGHRA and CDR2 YSYEKL. This chain's CDR3 is CASSHYRQGWDSGELFF. The CDR3 region has the DNA TGCGCCAGCAGCCATTATAGACAGGGATGGGATTCCGGGGAGCTGTTTTTT.

V and J are TRBV6-1 and TRBJ2-7, with a weak D call TRBD1 (5 bases). This CDR3 contains 12 residues. With 9 bases removed from V and 0 bases from J, the gap between germline ends came to 9 bases. The germline V gene encodes CDR1 MNHNS and CDR2 SASEGT. CDR3 sequence reads: CASLGASYEQYF. As DNA, the CDR3 is TGTGCCAGTCTAGGGGCCTCCTACGAGCAGTACTTC.

This clone showed up just once. This rearrangement joins TRBV5-1 to TRBJ2-7; tentative D call: TRBD1 (5 bases). Per germline, CDR1 SGHRS and CDR2 YFSETQ. V dropped 3 bases and J dropped 0 bases, with 19 bases sitting between them. There are 17 residues in the CDR3. For the CDR3, the DNA is TGCGCCAGCAGCTCCGGTTCTGACAGCTCGTTCTCCTACGAGCAGTACTTC. It specifies CASSSGSDSSFSYEQYF.

The V call is TRBV18, the J call TRBJ2-1; D is perhaps TRBD2 (7 bases). This CDR3 region has 15 residues. Per germline, CDR1 KGHSH and CDR2 LQKENI. The V end was cut by 0 bases, the J end by 8 bases, with 14 bases between. CDR3 residues: CASSPPLAEGDEQFF. The CDR3 DNA reads TGTGCCAGCTCACCACCCCTAGCGGAGGGGGATGAGCAGTTCTTC.

This clone was found a few times. This chain connects TRBV6-4 to TRBJ2-6; D may be TRBD1 (6 bases). The CDR3 extends over 15 amino acids. Trimming left V 5 bases short and J 0 bases short, with 8 bases between. Germline V lookup: CDR1 MRHNA, CDR2 SNTAGT. The CDR3 loop reads CASSKDSSGANVLTF. DNA for the CDR3: TGTGCCAGCAGTAAGGACAGCTCTGGGGCCAACGTCCTGACTTTC.

The CDR3 is CASSLAAGGMGEQYF. The CDR3 DNA is TGTGCCAGCAGCTTGGCGGCGGGAGGAATGGGCGAGCAGTACTTC. The V and J genes are TRBV5-4 and TRBJ2-5; 8 positions match TRBD2. The tail of the sequence fits TRBJ2-7 better, so the J call may be wrong. The length of the CDR3 is 15 residues. Looked up from germline, CDR1 is SGHNT and CDR2 is YYREEE (reference sequence).

The J gene is TRBJ2-6, the V gene TRBV28, with D possibly being TRBD2 (6 bases). V was trimmed by 6 bases and J by 2 bases, leaving 8 bases between them. The CDR3 has 14 residues. Germline CDR1 reads MDHEN; CDR2 reads SYDVKM. CDR3 coding DNA: TGTGCCAGCAGGGAGGGTACTGGGGCCAACGTCCTGACTTTC. Translating it yields CASREGTGANVLTF.

The rearrangement joins TRBV27 to TRBJ2-2; 7 positions agree with TRBD2. The CDR3 is 14 amino acids. The germline V gene has CDR1 MNHEY and CDR2 SMNVEV (reference sequence). With V trimmed by 10 bases and J by 7 bases, 12 bases remained unmatched. The DNA for the CDR3 is TGTGCCACCTCGGTTTTGTGGGAGGGCGGGGAGCTGTTTTTT. It is translated as CATSVLWEGGELFF.

This rearrangement joins TRBV28 to TRBJ1-4, with D hard to call. V was shortened by 6 bases and J by 8 bases, with 10 bases between the two germline ends. Germline CDR1 is MDHEN and CDR2 is SYDVKM. This CDR3 region has 12 residues. The CDR3 loop reads CASSSLGEKLFF. Written as DNA, the CDR3 is TGTGCCAGCAGCTCTCTCGGGGAAAAACTGTTTTTT.

The chain employs TRBV10-3 and TRBJ2-5; D is perhaps TRBD2 (5 bases). The germline V gene encodes CDR1 ENHRY and CDR2 SYGVKD. Trimming cost V 6 bases and J 6 bases, with 26 bases left between them. The CDR3 runs to 17 residues. CDR3 sequence reads: CAISGGQAELLDQTQYF. The CDR3 DNA follows: TGTGCCATCAGCGGCGGGCAGGCAGAACTCCTTGATCAGACCCAGTACTTC.

This chain links TRBV19 with TRBJ1-2; D is unclear. Trimming left V 5 bases short and J 7 bases short, with 20 bases between. CDR3 length equals 15 residues. Germline-derived CDR1 and CDR2 are LNHDA and SQIVND (reference sequence). The chain's CDR3 is CASSFDPAVEGGYTF. The CDR3 region has the DNA TGTGCCAGTAGTTTCGACCCAGCGGTGGAGGGTGGCTACACCTTC.

This clone was found a few times. The chain joins TRBV30 to TRBJ1-2; 7 bases map to TRBD1. Germline V gene data show CDR1 as GTSNPN and CDR2 as SVGIG (reference sequence). The V and J ends lost 3 bases and 6 bases, in that order; junction bases with no gene match: 7. The CDR3 sequence is 13 residues long. In DNA, the CDR3 is TGTGCCTGGAGCACAGGGGTCGGAGATGGCTACACCTTC. Its protein is CAWSTGVGDGYTF.

The rearrangement uses TRBV18 and TRBJ2-7; a possible D gene is TRBD1 (5 bases). Germline-derived CDR1 and CDR2 are KGHSH and LQKENI. V lost 3 bases and J lost 4, with 10 bases in between. The CDR3 has 13 residues. CDR3 sequence: CASSPWTRYEQYF. CDR3 sequence (DNA): TGTGCCAGCTCACCCTGGACACGTTACGAGCAGTACTTC.

With respect to this clone: The same CDR3 can be traced to other DNA sequences in this sample. The chain recombines TRBV30 with TRBJ2-3; D possibly corresponds to TRBD2 (6 bases). CDR1 and CDR2 from the germline V gene are GTSNPN and SVGIG (reference sequence). Trimming left V 0 bases short and J 2 bases short, with 12 bases between. This CDR3 has 15 amino acids. The CDR3 DNA reads TGTGCCTGGAGTGTGGGCGGGACCCTCACAGATACGCAGTATTTT. It translates to CAWSVGGTLTDTQYF.

J is TRBJ1-3 and V is TRBV7-8, with D perhaps TRBD1 (5 bases). The CDR3 spans 16 residues. V gave up 6 bases and J gave up 0 bases, with 15 bases separating them. The germline CDR1 and CDR2 sequences are SGHVS and FQNEAQ. CDR3 DNA: TGTGCCAGCAGGCAAAACCAGGGTAGCTCTGGAAACACCATATATTTT. Its protein is CASRQNQGSSGNTIYF.

The genes are TRBV27 and TRBJ2-7, with D perhaps matching TRBD2 (6 bases). Germline values: CDR1 MNHEY, CDR2 SMNVEV (reference sequence). The ends were cut back, 4 bases at V and 6 bases at J, with 31 bases in the middle. There are 19 residues in the CDR3. CDR3 sequence (DNA): TGTGCCAGCAGTTCTCAGCGTTTTTCTTTCGGGACTCAACCCGTCGAGCAGTACTTC. This encodes CASSSQRFSFGTQPVEQYF.

The chain couples TRBV7-6 to TRBJ2-7, with 7 bases lining up with TRBD1. The CDR3 covers 16 residues. V lost 2 bases, J lost 3 bases, and 10 bases stayed unmatched. Germline CDR1 is SGHVS and CDR2 is FNYEAQ. CDR3 in amino acids: CASSLNLRTGIYEQYF. In DNA form, the CDR3 reads TGTGCCAGCAGCTTAAATCTGAGGACAGGTATCTACGAGCAGTACTTC. Based on the CDR3 plus reference TRBV7-6 and TRBJ2-7, the full variable domain is GAGVSQSPRYKVTKRGQDVALRCDPISGHVSLYWYRQALGQGPEFLTYFNYEAQQDKSGLPNDRFSAERPEGSISTLTIQRTEQRDSAMYRCASSLNLRTGIYEQYFGPGTRLTVT.

This clone has only one observation. This rearrangement joins TRBV30 to TRBJ2-7; D possibly corresponds to TRBD1 (5 bases). Germline CDR1 reads GTSNPN; CDR2 reads SVGIG (reference sequence). The length of the CDR3 is 12 residues. CDR3 residues: CAVTVGPYEQYF. CDR3 coding DNA: TGTGCTGTGACGGTGGGGCCCTACGAGCAGTACTTC.

This sequence joins TRBV19 and TRBJ2-7; 7 positions agree with TRBD1. The CDR3 spans 14 residues. CDR1 is LNHDA, CDR2 SQIVND, per germline (reference sequence). Germline trimming cut 1 base from V and 5 bases from J; bases unmatched to any gene: 5. The CDR3 DNA is TGTGCCAGTAGTATAGTCCCCGGACAGGACGAGCAGTACTTC. Protein sequence: CASSIVPGQDEQYF.

V is TRBV19 and J is TRBJ1-2; perhaps TRBD1 as D (5 bases). V lost 7 bases and J lost 10, with 13 bases in between. The CDR3 totals 11 residues. Germline V gene sequence: CDR1 LNHDA, CDR2 SQIVND (reference sequence). CDR3 amino acids: CASTERGHYTF. The CDR3 DNA follows: TGTGCCAGTACAGAGCGTGGACACTACACCTTC. Filled out from reference TRBV19 and TRBJ1-2, the complete variable domain reads DGGITQSPKYLFRKEGQNVTLSCEQNLNHDAMYWYRQDPGQGLRLIYYSQIVNDFQKGDIAEGYSVSREKKESFPLTVTSAQKNPTAFYLCASTERGHYTFGSGTRLTVV.